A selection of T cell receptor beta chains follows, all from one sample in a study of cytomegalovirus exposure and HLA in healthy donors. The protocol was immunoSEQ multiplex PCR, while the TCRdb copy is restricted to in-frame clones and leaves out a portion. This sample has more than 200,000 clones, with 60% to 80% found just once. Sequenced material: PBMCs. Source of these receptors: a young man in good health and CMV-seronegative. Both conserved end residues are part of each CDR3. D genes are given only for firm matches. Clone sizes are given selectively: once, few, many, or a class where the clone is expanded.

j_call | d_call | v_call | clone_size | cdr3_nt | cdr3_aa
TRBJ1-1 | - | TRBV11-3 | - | TGTGCCAGCAGCCCGGAAGGGGTCATGAACACTGAAGCTTTCTTT | CASSPEGVMNTEAFF
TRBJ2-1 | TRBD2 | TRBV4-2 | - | TGTGCCAGCAGCCAAGAACCTAGCGGGAGGGCCGATGAGCAGTTCTTC | CASSQEPSGRADEQFF
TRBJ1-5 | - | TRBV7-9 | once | TGTGCCAGCAGCCCAGGACTGGATAGCAATCAGCCCCAGCATTTT | CASSPGLDSNQPQHF
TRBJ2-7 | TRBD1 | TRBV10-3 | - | TGTGCCATCAGTGAACGCGACAGGGACGAGCAGTACTTC | CAISERDRDEQYF
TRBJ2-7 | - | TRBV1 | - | TGCACCAGCAGCCATGGACTGTACGAGCAGTACTTC | CTSSHGLYEQYF
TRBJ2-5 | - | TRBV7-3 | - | TGTGCCAGCAGCTTAGGGCCCCAGGGGCACCTGAGGGCGACCCAGTACTTC | CASSLGPQGHLRATQYF
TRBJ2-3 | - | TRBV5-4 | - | TGTGCCAGCAGCTCACAGGTGAAGTTTACAGATACGCAGTATTTT | CASSSQVKFTDTQYF
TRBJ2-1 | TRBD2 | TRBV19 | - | TGTGCCAGTAGTTATCGGCTAGCGGGAGAGGTCTTGTCGGGTGAGCAGTTCTTC | CASSYRLAGEVLSGEQFF
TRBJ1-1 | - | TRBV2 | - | TGTGCCAGCAGTGAACAGATAGAAGCTTTCTTT | CASSEQIEAFF
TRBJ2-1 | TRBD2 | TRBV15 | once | TGTGCCTGCGGGAGTGGGTACAATGAGCAGTTCTTC | CACGSGYNEQFF
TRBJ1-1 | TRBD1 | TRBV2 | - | TGTGCCAGCAGGGCCGGGACAGGGTTCATGAACACTGAAGCTTTCTTT | CASRAGTGFMNTEAFF
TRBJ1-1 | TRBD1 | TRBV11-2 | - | TGTGCCAGCAGCCTGCGGGACAGGGAGGCTGAAGCTTTCTTT | CASSLRDREAEAFF
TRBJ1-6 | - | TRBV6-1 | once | TGTGCCAGCAGTGAAATAGACAGGATTTCACCCCTCCACTTT | CASSEIDRISPLHF
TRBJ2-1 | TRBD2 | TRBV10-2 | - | TGCGCCAGCATCCCCCCCGTCGGGCGGGAGTCCTACAATGAGCAGTTCTTC | CASIPPVGRESYNEQFF
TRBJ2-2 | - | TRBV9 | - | TGTGCCAGCAGCGTCGGTAGCGGGAACACCGGGGAGCTGTTTTTT | CASSVGSGNTGELFF
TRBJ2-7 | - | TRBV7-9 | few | TGTTCCAGCAGCTTAGGGGGGGACTACGAGCAGTACTTC | CSSSLGGDYEQYF
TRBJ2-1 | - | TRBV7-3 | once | TGTGCCAGCAGCTCCCCGACTAAGGAGGTGAGGAGCTCCTACAATGAGCAGTTCTTC | CASSSPTKEVRSSYNEQFF
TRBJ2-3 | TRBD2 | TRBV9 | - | TGTGCCAGCAGCGGAACCGGGGGGGTGAGCACAGATACGCAGTATTTT | CASSGTGGVSTDTQYF
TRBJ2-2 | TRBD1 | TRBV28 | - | TGTGCCAGCACCCACGGGACAGGAGGCGGGGAGCTGTTTTTT | CASTHGTGGGELFF
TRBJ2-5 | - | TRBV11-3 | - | TGTGCCAGCACTCGCCCAGGGGAAGAGACCCAGTACTTC | CASTRPGEETQYF
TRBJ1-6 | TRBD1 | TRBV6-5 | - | TGTGCCAGCAGTCCGGGACAGGGGTTTAATTCACCCCTCCACTTT | CASSPGQGFNSPLHF
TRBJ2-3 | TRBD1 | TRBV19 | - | TGTGCCAGTAGTTCGACAGGGACCTCAGATACGCAGTATTTT | CASSSTGTSDTQYF
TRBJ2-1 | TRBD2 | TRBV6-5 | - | TGTGCCAGCACCAAACTAGCGGGGGTGGGTAATGAGCAGTTCTTC | CASTKLAGVGNEQFF
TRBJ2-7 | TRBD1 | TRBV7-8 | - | TGTGCCAGCAGTCCGGACAGGGCCGAGCAGTACTTC | CASSPDRAEQYF
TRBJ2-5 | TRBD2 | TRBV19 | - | TGTGCCAGTAGTACCCGAGGTCGTGGGAGGGCCTTACGAGAGACCCAGTACTTC | CASSTRGRGRALRETQYF
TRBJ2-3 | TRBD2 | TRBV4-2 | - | TGTGCCAGCAGCCAGAACTTGGGGACTAGCGAAGATACGCAGTATTTT | CASSQNLGTSEDTQYF
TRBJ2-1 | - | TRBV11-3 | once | TGTGCCAGCAGCCCCCGATCTAGCCATGAGCAGTTCTTC | CASSPRSSHEQFF
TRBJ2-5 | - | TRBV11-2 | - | TGTGCCAGCAGCTTAGCCGGAGCGTACCAAGAGACCCAGTACTTC | CASSLAGAYQETQYF
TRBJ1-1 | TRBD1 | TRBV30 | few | TGTGCCTGGGCACGACAGGGGAACACTGAAGCTTTCTTT | CAWARQGNTEAFF
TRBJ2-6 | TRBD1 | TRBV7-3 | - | TGTGCCAGCAGCCTAACTATAGGGGGCTTGGGTGGGGCCAACGTCCTGACTTTC | CASSLTIGGLGGANVLTF
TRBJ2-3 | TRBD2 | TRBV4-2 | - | TGTGCCAGCAGCCAAGCCTCGGGACTAGCGGGAGGTGGAGATACGCAGTATTTT | CASSQASGLAGGGDTQYF
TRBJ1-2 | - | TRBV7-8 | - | TGTGCCAGCAGCTTAGCTCGAGGGCGGCTTTCCTATGGCTACACCTTC | CASSLARGRLSYGYTF
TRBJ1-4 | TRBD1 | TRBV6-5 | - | TGTGCCAGCAGCGGGACAGGGGGAATTGGTGAAAAACTGTTTTTT | CASSGTGGIGEKLFF
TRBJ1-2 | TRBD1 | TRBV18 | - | TGTGCCAGCTCACCACGACGGACAGGGGATCGCTATGGCTACACCTTC | CASSPRRTGDRYGYTF
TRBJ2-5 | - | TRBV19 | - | TGTGCCACCTCGAGACCGGGTCAAGAGACCCAGTACTTC | CATSRPGQETQYF
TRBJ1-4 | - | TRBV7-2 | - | TGTGCCAGCAGCCAACCGACGGGGGGGGAAAAACTGTTTTTT | CASSQPTGGEKLFF
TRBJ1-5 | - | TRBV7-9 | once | TGTTCCAGCAGCAGGGGAAATCAGCCCCAGCATTTT | CSSSRGNQPQHF
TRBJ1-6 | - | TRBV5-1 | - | TGCGCCAGCAGCTTGGTATTGATTAGGGAGGGATCACCCCTCCACTTT | CASSLVLIREGSPLHF
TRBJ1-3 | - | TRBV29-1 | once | TGCAGCGTTGAACGGAGGGCAGCTGGAAACACCATATATTTT | CSVERRAAGNTIYF
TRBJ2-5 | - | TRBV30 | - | TGTGCCTGGAGAAGTCAGGGCGAAGAGACCCAGTACTTC | CAWRSQGEETQYF
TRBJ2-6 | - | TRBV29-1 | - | TGCAGCGTTGAAAGGGAGCCCGTCCTGACTTTC | CSVEREPVLTF
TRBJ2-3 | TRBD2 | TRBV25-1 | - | TGTGCCAGCAGTGAAAGAGCGGGGGGGAGAACAGATACGCAGTATTTT | CASSERAGGRTDTQYF
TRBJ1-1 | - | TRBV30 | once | TGTGCCTGGGTTGAAGGCCGGGGATCTGAAGCTTTCTTT | CAWVEGRGSEAFF
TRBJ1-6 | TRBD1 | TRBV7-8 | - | TGTGCCAGCAGCTTGGACAGGGCCGATAATTCACCCCTCCACTTT | CASSLDRADNSPLHF
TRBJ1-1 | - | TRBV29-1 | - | TGCAGCGTTGAGAGCCGATACACTGAAGCTTTCTTT | CSVESRYTEAFF
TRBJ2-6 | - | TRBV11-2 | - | TGTGCCAGCAGCTTAAGCCCTGGGGCCAACGTCCTGACTTTC | CASSLSPGANVLTF
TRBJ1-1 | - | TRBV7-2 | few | TGTGCCAGCAGCGTCGGGGGGGACACTGAAGCTTTCTTT | CASSVGGDTEAFF
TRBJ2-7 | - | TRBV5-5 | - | TGTGCCAGCAGCTTAACATACGAGCAGTACTTC | CASSLTYEQYF
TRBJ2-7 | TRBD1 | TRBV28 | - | TGTGCCAGCAGTTCCGGGACAGGGTTATCCTACGAGCAGTACTTC | CASSSGTGLSYEQYF
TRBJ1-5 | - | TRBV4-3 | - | TGCGCCAGCAACCAAGACCCCGCGGGCAGCCTCGGGGTTAGACAGCCCCAGCATTTT | CASNQDPAGSLGVRQPQHF
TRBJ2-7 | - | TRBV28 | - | TGTGCCAGCAGTCCTTCAGGTTACGAGCAGTACTTC | CASSPSGYEQYF
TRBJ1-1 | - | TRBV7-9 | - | TGTGCCAGCAGCCCTGGTGGAAGCAGGGTGAACACTGAAGCTTTCTTT | CASSPGGSRVNTEAFF